Following are 15 T cell receptor beta chains from one sample sequenced in a study of blood T cells in healthy people across ages. Using a J-beta primer mix together with a sample-barcoded 5' primer, a second PCR was run for about 7 to 12 cycles. From the 5' RACE reads, TCRdb called clonotypes with MiXCR, one entry per CDR3 protein. The top ten clones hold under 30% of a sample with 1.5 million to 2 million distinct CDR3 sequences, about two fifths of them seen once. The specimen sequenced was blood. The receptor source for this set is a human donor in good health.

J is TRBJ1-6 and V is TRBV6-6, with D hard to call. V was pared by 6 bases and J by 10 bases, with 13 bases between. The CDR3 consists of 13 residues. The germline gives CDR1 MNHNY, CDR2 SVGAGI (reference sequence). The CDR3 here is CASSSTLGSPLHF. Written as DNA, the CDR3 is TGTGCCAGCAGCTCGACACTGGGGTCACCCCTCCACTTT.

This clonotype was counted a single time. The rearrangement links TRBV20-1 to TRBJ1-2; D call uncertain. V was shortened by 0 bases and J by 0 bases, with 8 bases between the two germline ends. Germline V gene sequence: CDR1 DFQATT, CDR2 SNEGSKA (reference sequence). There are 14 residues in the CDR3. CDR3 DNA: TGCAGTGCTAGAGATCTACGGCCTAACTATGGCTACACCTTC. This codes for CSARDLRPNYGYTF.

The J gene is TRBJ2-7, the V gene TRBV7-6; TRBD2 is a possible D gene (6 bases). Trimming pared 5 bases from V and 3 bases from J, leaving 17 bases between. Germline V gene lookup returns CDR1 SGHVS and CDR2 FNYEAQ. The CDR3 extends over 15 amino acids. The DNA for the CDR3 is TGTGCCAGCAGCCACGGAGGGTTTCGGAACTACGAGCAGTACTTC. This translates into CASSHGGFRNYEQYF.

There are a few counts of this clonotype. This chain connects TRBV7-2 to TRBJ2-1; the match to TRBD2 covers 11 bases. The V and J ends lost 2 bases and 1 base, in that order; junction bases with no gene match: 4. CDR3 length: 17 amino acids. The germline gives CDR1 SGHTA, CDR2 FQGNSA. DNA for the CDR3: TGTGCCAGCAGCTTATGGGGACTAGCGGCATCCTACAATGAGCAGTTCTTC. Protein sequence: CASSLWGLAASYNEQFF. The full variable domain, with the rest looked up from reference TRBV7-2 and TRBJ2-1, is GAGVSQSPSNKVTEKGKDVELRCDPISGHTALYWYRQSLGQGLEFLIYFQGNSAPDKSGLPSDRFSAERTGGSVSTLTIQRTQQEDSAVYLCASSLWGLAASYNEQFFGPGTRLTVL.

The CDR3 protein is CASSFGAGDYNSYNEQFF. DNA of the CDR3: TGTGCCAGCAGCTTCGGGGCGGGGGATTACAACTCCTACAATGAGCAGTTCTTC. The J gene is TRBJ2-1, the V gene TRBV5-6, with 7 positions matching TRBD2. The CDR3 runs 18 residues. The germline V gene has CDR1 SGHDT and CDR2 YYEEEE. V was clipped by 2 bases and J by 0 bases; unmatched bases: 11.

J is TRBJ2-3 and V is TRBV5-1; 9 bases line up with TRBD1. V lost 7 bases to trimming and J lost 5 bases; unmatched junction nucleotides: 11. This CDR3 is built from 15 residues. CDR1 is SGHRS and CDR2 is YFSETQ in the germline V gene. CDR3 nucleotides: TGCGCCAGCGTAAGGACAGGGGAGAGCGGAGATACGCAGTATTTT. It translates to CASVRTGESGDTQYF.

This sequence joins TRBV7-6 and TRBJ2-7, with D unclear. The ends were cut back, 1 base at V and 2 bases at J, with 12 bases in the middle. CDR3 length equals 15 residues. The germline CDR1 and CDR2 sequences are SGHVS and FNYEAQ. The CDR3 DNA reads as TGTGCCAGCAGCTTAGTTCCCGGTACGGCCTACGAGCAGTACTTC. Translated: CASSLVPGTAYEQYF.

This clonotype was counted between two and nine times. The genes are TRBV7-2 and TRBJ1-1, with TRBD1 as a possible D gene (5 bases). The V end was cut by 3 bases, the J end by 6 bases, with 20 bases between. The CDR3 sequence is 16 residues long. Germline V gives CDR1 SGHTA, CDR2 FQGNSA. CDR3: CASSLEAPGRGSEAFF. CDR3 DNA sequence: TGTGCCAGCAGCTTGGAGGCTCCGGGGAGGGGTTCTGAAGCTTTCTTT.

The chain has TRBV4-3 and TRBJ1-2; perhaps TRBD1 as D (5 bases). Trimming pared 0 bases from V and 11 bases from J, leaving 16 bases between. Germline CDR1 LGHNA, CDR2 YSLEER. The CDR3 spans 14 residues. The CDR3: CASSQEVGKGQYTF. The CDR3 bases are TGCGCCAGCAGCCAAGAGGTCGGAAAGGGGCAATACACCTTC.

The CDR3 region has the DNA TGTGCCACCCTAGACGACAGGGGTAGGACTGAAGCTTTCTTT. This encodes CATLDDRGRTEAFF. V gene TRBV15 combines with J gene TRBJ1-1, with 8 bases matching TRBD1. Trimming removed 8 bases from V and 5 bases from J; junction bases left unmatched: 10. CDR1 is LNHNV, CDR2 YYDKDF, per germline (reference sequence). The CDR3 is 14 amino acids.

The sample holds many counts of this clonotype. The J gene is TRBJ2-1, the V gene TRBV6-5, with 7 bases that match TRBD1. This CDR3 contains 12 residues. Germline V gene lookup returns CDR1 MNHEY and CDR2 SVGAGI. Losses at the gene ends were 6 bases for V and 7 bases for J; bases not matched to a gene: 3. This CDR3 is CASSRTGNEQFF. In DNA form, the CDR3 reads TGTGCCAGCAGCAGGACAGGTAATGAGCAGTTCTTC.

The CDR3 loop is CASSSWMRQGNSPLHF. DNA for the CDR3: TGTGCCAGCAGCTCGTGGATGAGGCAGGGGAATTCACCCCTCCACTTT. The rearrangement uses TRBV11-2 and TRBJ1-6; D might be TRBD1 (6 bases). CDR1 and CDR2 from the germline V gene are SGHAT and FQNNGV. The CDR3 is 16 amino acids. V was pared by 4 bases and J by 7 bases, with 17 bases between.

J is TRBJ2-3 and V is TRBV7-2; 10 positions match TRBD2. CDR1 and CDR2 from the germline V gene are SGHTA and FQGNSA. J was trimmed by 2 bases and V by 0 bases; bases with no gene match: 11. This CDR3 spans 19 amino acids. CDR3 region: CASSLAVGSSGGATDTQYF. The CDR3 DNA sequence: TGTGCCAGCAGCTTAGCGGTCGGTTCGAGCGGGGGGGCCACAGATACGCAGTATTTT.

The rearrangement joins TRBV27 to TRBJ2-3, with 12 bases matching TRBD2. The germline V gene has CDR1 MNHEY and CDR2 SMNVEV (reference sequence). CDR3 length: 17 residues. V trimming: 2 bases; J trimming: 6 bases; junction bases outside the gene matches: 9. The CDR3 protein is CASSLGASGGARDTQYF. The CDR3 DNA reads TGTGCCAGCAGTTTAGGGGCTAGCGGGGGGGCGAGGGATACGCAGTATTTT.

The CDR3 region has the DNA TGCGCCAGCAGCCAATCTACGGTAGTGGGAGAGACCCAGTACTTC. It codes for CASSQSTVVGETQYF. The chain has TRBV4-1 and TRBJ2-5, with D uncertain. Germline lookup yields CDR1 MGHRA and CDR2 YSYEKL. The CDR3 totals 15 residues. Trimming cost V 2 bases and J 4 bases, with 14 bases left between them.